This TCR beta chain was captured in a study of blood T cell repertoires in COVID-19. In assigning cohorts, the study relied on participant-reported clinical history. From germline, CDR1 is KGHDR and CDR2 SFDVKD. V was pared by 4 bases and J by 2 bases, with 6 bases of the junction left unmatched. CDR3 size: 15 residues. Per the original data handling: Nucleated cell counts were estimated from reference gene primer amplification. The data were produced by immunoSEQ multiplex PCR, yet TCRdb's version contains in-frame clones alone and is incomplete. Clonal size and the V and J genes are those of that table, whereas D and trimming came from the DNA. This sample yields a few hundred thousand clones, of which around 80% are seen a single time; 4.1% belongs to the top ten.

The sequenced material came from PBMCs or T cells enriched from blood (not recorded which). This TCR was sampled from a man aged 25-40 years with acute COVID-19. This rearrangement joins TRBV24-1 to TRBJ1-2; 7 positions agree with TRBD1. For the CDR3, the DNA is TGTGCCACCAGTGACCCCGGGACAGAAAACTATGGCTACACCTTC. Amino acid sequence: CATSDPGTENYGYTF.